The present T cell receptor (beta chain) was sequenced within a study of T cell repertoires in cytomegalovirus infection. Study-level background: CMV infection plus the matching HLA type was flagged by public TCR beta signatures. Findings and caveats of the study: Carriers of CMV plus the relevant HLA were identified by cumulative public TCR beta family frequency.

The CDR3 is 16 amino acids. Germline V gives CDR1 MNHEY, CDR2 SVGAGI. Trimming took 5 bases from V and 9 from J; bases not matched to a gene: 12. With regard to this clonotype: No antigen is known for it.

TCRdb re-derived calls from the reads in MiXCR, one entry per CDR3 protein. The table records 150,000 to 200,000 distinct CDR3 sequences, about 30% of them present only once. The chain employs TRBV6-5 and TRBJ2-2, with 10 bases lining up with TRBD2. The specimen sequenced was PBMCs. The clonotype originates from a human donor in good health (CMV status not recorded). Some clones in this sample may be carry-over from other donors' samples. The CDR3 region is CASSTRVSGGFRELFF. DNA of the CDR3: TGTGCCAGCAGTACGCGGGTTAGCGGGGGGTTCCGGGAGCTGTTTTTT.